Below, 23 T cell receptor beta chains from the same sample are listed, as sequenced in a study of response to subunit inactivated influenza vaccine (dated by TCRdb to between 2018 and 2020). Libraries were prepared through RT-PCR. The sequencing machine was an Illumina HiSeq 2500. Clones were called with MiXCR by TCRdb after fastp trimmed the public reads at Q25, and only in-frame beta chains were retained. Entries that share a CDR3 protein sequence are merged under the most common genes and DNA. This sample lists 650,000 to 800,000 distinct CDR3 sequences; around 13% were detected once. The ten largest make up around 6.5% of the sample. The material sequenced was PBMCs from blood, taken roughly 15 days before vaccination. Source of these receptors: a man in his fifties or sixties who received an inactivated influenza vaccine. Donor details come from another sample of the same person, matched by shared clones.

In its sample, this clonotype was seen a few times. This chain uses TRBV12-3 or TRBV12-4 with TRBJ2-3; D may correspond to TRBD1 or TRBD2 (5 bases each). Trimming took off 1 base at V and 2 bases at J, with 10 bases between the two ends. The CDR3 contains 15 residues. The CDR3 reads CASSLGGVNTDTQYF. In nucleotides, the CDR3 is TGTGCCAGCAGTTTAGGAGGGGTTAACACAGATACGCAGTATTTT.

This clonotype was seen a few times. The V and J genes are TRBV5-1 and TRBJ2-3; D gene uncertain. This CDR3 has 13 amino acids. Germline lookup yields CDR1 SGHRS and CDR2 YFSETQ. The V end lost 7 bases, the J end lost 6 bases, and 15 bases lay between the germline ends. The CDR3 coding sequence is TGCGCCAGCTCCCAGGCCCTCAAGGATACGCAGTATTTT. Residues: CASSQALKDTQYF.

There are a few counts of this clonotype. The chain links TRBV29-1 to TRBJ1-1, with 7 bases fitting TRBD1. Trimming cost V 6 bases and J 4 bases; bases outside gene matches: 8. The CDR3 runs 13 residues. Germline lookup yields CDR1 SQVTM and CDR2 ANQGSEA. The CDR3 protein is CSVRTGMGTEAFF. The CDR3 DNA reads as TGCAGCGTCCGGACAGGTATGGGCACTGAAGCTTTCTTT.

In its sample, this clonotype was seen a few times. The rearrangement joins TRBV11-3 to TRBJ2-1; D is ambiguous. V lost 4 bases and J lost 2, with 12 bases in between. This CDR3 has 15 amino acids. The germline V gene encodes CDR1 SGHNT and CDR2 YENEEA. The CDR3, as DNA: TGTGCCAGCAGCTCCCGAAGGGCGGCCTACAATGAGCAGTTCTTC. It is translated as CASSSRRAAYNEQFF.

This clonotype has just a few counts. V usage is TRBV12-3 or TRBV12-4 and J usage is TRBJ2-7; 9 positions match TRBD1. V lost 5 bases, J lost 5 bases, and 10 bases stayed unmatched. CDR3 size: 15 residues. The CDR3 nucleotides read TGTGCCAGCAGTCTTAGGACAGGGGCCCCCCACGAGCAGTACTTC. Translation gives CASSLRTGAPHEQYF.

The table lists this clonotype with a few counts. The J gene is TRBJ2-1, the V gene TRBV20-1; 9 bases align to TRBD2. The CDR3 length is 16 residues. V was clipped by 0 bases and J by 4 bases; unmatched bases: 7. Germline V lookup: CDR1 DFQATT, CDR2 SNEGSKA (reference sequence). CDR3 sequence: CSARDRKRGAYNEQFF. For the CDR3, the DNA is TGCAGTGCTAGAGATAGGAAGCGGGGGGCGTACAATGAGCAGTTCTTC.

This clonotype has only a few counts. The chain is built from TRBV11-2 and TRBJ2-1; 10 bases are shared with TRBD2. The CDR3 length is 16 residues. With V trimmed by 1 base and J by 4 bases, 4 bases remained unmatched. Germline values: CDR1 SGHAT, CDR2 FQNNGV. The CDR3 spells CASSLAGLAQYNEQFF. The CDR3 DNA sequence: TGTGCCAGCAGCTTAGCGGGACTAGCGCAATACAATGAGCAGTTCTTC. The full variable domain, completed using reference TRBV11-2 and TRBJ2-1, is EAGVAQSPRYKIIEKRQSVAFWCNPISGHATLYWYQQILGQGPKLLIQFQNNGVVDDSQLPKDRFSAERLKGVDSTLKIQPAKLEDSAVYLCASSLAGLAQYNEQFFGPGTRLTVL.

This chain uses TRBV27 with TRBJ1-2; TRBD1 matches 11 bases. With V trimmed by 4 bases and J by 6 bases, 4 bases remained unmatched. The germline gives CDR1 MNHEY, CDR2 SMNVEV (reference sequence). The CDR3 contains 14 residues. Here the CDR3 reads CASSSRTGGNGYTF. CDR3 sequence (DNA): TGTGCCAGCAGTTCCCGGACAGGGGGCAATGGCTACACCTTC.

CDR3 region: CASSPLGVSTNTGELFF. For the CDR3, the DNA is TGTGCCAGCAGCCCCCTAGGGGTCAGTACGAACACCGGGGAGCTGTTTTTT. The genes are TRBV27 and TRBJ2-2; TRBD1 is a possible D gene (5 bases). Germline V gene lookup returns CDR1 MNHEY and CDR2 SMNVEV (reference sequence). V gave up 6 bases and J gave up 0 bases, with 17 bases separating them. CDR3 size: 17 residues.

Here the CDR3 DNA reads TGCGCCAGCAGCCTGAAGGGACAGGGCGGCTACAATGAGCAGTTCTTC. As protein: CASSLKGQGGYNEQFF. The chain links TRBV5-1 to TRBJ2-1; 9 nucleotides agree with TRBD1. V lost 4 bases, J lost 3 bases, and 8 bases stayed unmatched. This CDR3 spans 16 amino acids. Germline lookup yields CDR1 SGHRS and CDR2 YFSETQ. Complete variable domain (other parts from reference TRBV5-1 and TRBJ2-1): KAGVTQTPRYLIKTRGQQVTLSCSPISGHRSVSWYQQTPGQGLQFLFEYFSETQRNKGNFPGRFSGRQFSNSRSEMNVSTLELGDSALYLCASSLKGQGGYNEQFFGPGTRLTVL.

The CDR3 sequence is CASSLEGAPNTGELFF. The CDR3, as DNA: TGTGCCAGCAGTTTAGAGGGGGCGCCGAACACCGGGGAGCTGTTTTTT. The chain employs TRBV27 and TRBJ2-2; 7 bases match TRBD1. Per germline, CDR1 MNHEY and CDR2 SMNVEV (reference sequence). Trimming took 2 bases from V and 0 from J; bases not matched to a gene: 3. This CDR3 contains 16 residues.

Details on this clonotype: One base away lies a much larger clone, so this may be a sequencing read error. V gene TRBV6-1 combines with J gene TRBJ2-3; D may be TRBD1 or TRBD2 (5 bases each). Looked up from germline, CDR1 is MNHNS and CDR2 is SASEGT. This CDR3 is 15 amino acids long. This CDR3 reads CTSINGHPGADTQYF. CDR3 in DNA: TGTACCAGCATCAACGGACACCCCGGGGCAGATACGCAGTATTTT.

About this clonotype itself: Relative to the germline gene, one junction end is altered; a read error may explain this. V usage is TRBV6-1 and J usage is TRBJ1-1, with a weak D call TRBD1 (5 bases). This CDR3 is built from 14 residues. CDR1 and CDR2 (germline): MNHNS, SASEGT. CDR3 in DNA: TGTGCCAGCGGTGAAGGGGCGCTGAACACTGAAGCTTTCTTT. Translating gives CASGEGALNTEAFF.

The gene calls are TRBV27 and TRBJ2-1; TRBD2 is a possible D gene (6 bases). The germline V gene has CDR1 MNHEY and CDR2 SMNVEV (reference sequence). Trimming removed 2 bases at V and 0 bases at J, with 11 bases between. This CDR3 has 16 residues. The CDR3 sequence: CASSLIGGTSYNEQFF. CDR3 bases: TGTGCCAGCAGTTTAATCGGCGGGACCTCCTACAATGAGCAGTTCTTC.

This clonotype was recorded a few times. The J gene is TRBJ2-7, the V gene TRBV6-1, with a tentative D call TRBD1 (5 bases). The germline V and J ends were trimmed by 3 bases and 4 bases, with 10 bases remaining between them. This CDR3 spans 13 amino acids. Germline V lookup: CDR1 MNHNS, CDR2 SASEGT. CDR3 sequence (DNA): TGTGCCAGCAGTGATTGGGGCGGTTACGAGCAGTACTTC. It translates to CASSDWGGYEQYF.

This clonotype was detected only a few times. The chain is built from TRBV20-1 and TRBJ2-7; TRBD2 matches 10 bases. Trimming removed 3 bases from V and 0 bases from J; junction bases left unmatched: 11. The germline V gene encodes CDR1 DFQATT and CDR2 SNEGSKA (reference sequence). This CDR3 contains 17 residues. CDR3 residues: CSARLMRPSGSSYEQYF. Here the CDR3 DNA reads TGCAGTGCTAGGCTCATGAGGCCTAGCGGGAGCTCCTACGAGCAGTACTTC.

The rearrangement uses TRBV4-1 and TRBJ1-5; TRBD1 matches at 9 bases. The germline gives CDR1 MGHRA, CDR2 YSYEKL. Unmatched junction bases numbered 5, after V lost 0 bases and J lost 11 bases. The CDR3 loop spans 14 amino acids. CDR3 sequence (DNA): TGCGCCAGCAGCCAAGAATACAGGGGGCCGGCCCAGCATTTT. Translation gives CASSQEYRGPAQHF.

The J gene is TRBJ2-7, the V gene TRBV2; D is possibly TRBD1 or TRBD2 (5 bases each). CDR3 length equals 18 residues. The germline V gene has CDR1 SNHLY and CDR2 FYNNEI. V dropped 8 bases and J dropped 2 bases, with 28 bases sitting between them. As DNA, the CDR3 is TGTGCCAGCTGGGCTTCCTGGGGGTCCGGGCTTCGACCCTACGAGCAGTACTTC. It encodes CASWASWGSGLRPYEQYF.

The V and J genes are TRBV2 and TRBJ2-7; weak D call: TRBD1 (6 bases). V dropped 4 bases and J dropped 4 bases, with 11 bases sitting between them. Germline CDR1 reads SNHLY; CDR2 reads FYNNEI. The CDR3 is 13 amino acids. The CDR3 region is CASSGQRGYEQYF. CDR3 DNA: TGTGCCAGCAGTGGACAGAGGGGGTACGAGCAGTACTTC. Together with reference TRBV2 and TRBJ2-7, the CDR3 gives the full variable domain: EPEVTQTPSHQVTQMGQEVILRCVPISNHLYFYWYRQILGQKVEFLVSFYNNEISEKSEIFDDQFSVERPDGSNFTLKIRSTKLEDSAMYFCASSGQRGYEQYFGPGTRLTVT.

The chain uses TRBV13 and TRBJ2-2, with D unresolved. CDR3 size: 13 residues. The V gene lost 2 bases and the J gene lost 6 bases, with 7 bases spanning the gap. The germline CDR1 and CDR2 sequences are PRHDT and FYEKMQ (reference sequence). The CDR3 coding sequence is TGTGCCAGCAGCTTAAGTCCGGCCGGGGAGCTGTTTTTT. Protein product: CASSLSPAGELFF. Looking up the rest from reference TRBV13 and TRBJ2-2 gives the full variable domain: AAGVIQSPRHLIKEKRETATLKCYPIPRHDTVYWYQQGPGQDPQFLISFYEKMQSDKGSIPDRFSAQQFSDYHSELNMSSLELGDSALYFCASSLSPAGELFFGEGSRLTVL.

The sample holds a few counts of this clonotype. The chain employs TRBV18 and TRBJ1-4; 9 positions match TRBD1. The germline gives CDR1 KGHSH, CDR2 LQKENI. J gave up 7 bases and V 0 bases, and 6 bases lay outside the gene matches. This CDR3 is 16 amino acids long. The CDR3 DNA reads TGTGCCAGCTCACCACCGCGACAGGGGGGAGTTGAAAAACTGTTTTTT. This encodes CASSPPRQGGVEKLFF.

DNA of the CDR3: TGTGCCAGCAGCTTGGGGTCTGACAGGGGGAACACTGAAGCTTTCTTT. Its protein product is CASSLGSDRGNTEAFF. The chain links TRBV5-5 to TRBJ1-1; 8 positions match TRBD1. The V and J ends lost 0 bases and 1 base, in that order; junction bases with no gene match: 5. This CDR3 region has 16 residues. Germline loops: CDR1 SGHKS, CDR2 YYEKEE (reference sequence).

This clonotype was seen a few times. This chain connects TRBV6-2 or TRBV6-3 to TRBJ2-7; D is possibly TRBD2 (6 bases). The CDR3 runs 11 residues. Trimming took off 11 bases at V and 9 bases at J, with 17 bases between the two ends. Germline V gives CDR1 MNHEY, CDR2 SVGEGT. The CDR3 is CAAGDGGRQYF. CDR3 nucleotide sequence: TGTGCCGCTGGTGACGGGGGTAGGCAGTACTTC.